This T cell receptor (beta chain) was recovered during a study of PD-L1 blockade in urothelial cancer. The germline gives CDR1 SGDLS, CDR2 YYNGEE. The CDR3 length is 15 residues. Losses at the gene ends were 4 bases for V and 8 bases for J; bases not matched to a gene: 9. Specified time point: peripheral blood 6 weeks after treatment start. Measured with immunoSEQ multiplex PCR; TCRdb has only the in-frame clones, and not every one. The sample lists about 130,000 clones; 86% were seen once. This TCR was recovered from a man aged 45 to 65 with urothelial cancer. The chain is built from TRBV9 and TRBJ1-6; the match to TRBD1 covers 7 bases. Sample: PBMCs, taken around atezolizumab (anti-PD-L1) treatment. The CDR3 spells CASSSSGQPYSPLHF. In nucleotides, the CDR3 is TGTGCCAGCAGCTCTTCGGGACAGCCATATTCACCCCTCCACTTT.